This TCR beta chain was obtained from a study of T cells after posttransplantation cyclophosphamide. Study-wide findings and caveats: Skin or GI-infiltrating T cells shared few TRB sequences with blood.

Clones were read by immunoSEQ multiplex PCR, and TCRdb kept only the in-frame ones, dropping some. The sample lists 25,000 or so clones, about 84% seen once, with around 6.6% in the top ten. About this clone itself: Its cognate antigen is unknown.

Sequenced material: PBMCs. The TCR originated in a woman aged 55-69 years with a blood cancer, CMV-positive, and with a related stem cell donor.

The CDR3 nucleotides read TGTGCCAGCTCACCCAGGAATGTTCAGGGGACCGGGGAGCTGTTTTTT. Translation gives CASSPRNVQGTGELFF. This chain joins TRBV18 and TRBJ2-2; weak D call: TRBD1 (6 bases). Trimming took off 3 bases at V and 5 bases at J, with 16 bases between the two ends. The CDR3 consists of 16 residues. Germline assignment: CDR1 KGHSH and CDR2 LQKENI. The full variable domain, with the rest looked up from reference TRBV18 and TRBJ2-2, is NAGVMQNPRHLVRRRGQEARLRCSPMKGHSHVYWYRQLPEEGLKFMVYLQKENIIDESGMPKERFSAEFPKEGPSILRIQQVVRGDSAAYFCASSPRNVQGTGELFFGEGSRLTVL.